This T cell receptor beta chain was recovered during a study of blood T cell repertoires in COVID-19. On the study more broadly: Both acute and convalescent COVID-19 samples were obtained from the United States, Italy and Spain. T cells, B-cell-depleted T cells, or PBMCs supplied cDNA or gDNA.

As originally analysed: From reference gene primer amplification, estimates of nucleated cell counts were derived. The method was immunoSEQ multiplex PCR; TCRdb's version includes in-frame clones alone and lacks a portion of them. That table gives V, J and clone size, and the DNA gave D and trimming. The data hold about half a million clones, with approximately 83% observed a single time. V was pared by 4 bases and J by 0 bases, with 3 bases of the junction left unmatched. Germline lookup yields CDR1 SGHDN and CDR2 FVKESK. There are 15 residues in the CDR3. Sequences were obtained from peripheral blood. The chain carries TRBV14 and TRBJ2-1; 7 bases are shared with TRBD2. The sequence was obtained from a human donor in a cohort sampled during active COVID-19. The chain's CDR3 is CASSRGGSSYNEQFF. The DNA of the CDR3 is TGTGCCAGCAGCCGGGGGGGGAGCTCCTACAATGAGCAGTTCTTC.